The present entry profiles one T cell receptor beta chain with its context. Antigen unknown. This entry comes from a study of cytomegalovirus exposure and HLA in healthy donors. Whole-study findings and limits: A cluster of highly shared sequence variants was likely a sequencing artifact.

After removal of 0 bases from V and 4 bases from J, the junction contained 5 bases not matched to a gene. The V gene's germline CDR1 is SGDLS and CDR2 YYNGEE. The CDR3 runs 15 residues. A multiplex PCR was run with 60 Vbeta primers and 13 Jbeta primers. Only in-frame clones appear in the TCRdb table, and some are missing; sequencing was by immunoSEQ multiplex PCR. The sample lists over 150,000 clones, around 75% seen once, with 1.3% to 1.5% in the top ten. The sequence was collected from a man aged 18 to 30 in good health and CMV-seronegative. The chain uses TRBV9 and TRBJ2-3, with TRBD2 matching over 7 bases. The sample comprised PBMCs. The CDR3 sequence is CASSVAAGEPDTQYF. The CDR3 nucleotides are TGTGCCAGCAGCGTAGCGGCGGGAGAGCCAGATACGCAGTATTTT.